These 27 T cell receptor beta chains share one sample of origin, sequenced in a study of CD8+ T cells in alopecia areata. Following RNA extraction, reverse transcription yielded cDNA that acted as the sequencing template. Data came from immunoSEQ multiplex PCR; TCRdb stores just in-frame clones and leaves some out. This sample carries 30,000 to 35,000 clones, approximately 60% of them seen once, and the ten largest clones take under 40%. What was sequenced was NKG2D-high CD8+ T cells sorted from blood. These receptors originate from a human donor with alopecia areata.

Judged by abundance, this clone is medium-sized. Other nucleotide sequences in the sample specify the same CDR3. This chain joins TRBV7-8 and TRBJ2-5, with 9 bases matching TRBD1. Losses at the gene ends were 5 bases for V and 3 bases for J; bases not matched to a gene: 4. The germline CDR1 and CDR2 sequences are SGHVS and FQNEAQ. The CDR3 totals 14 residues. The CDR3 region has the DNA TGTGCCAGCAGCCCCTGGACAGGGGAAGAGACCCAGTACTTC. Protein product: CASSPWTGEETQYF. Based on the CDR3 plus reference TRBV7-8 and TRBJ2-5, the full variable domain is GAGVSQSPRYKVAKRGQDVALRCDPISGHVSLFWYQQALGQGPEFLTYFQNEAQLDKSGLPSDRFFAERPEGSVSTLKIQRTQQEDSAVYLCASSPWTGEETQYFGPGTRLLVL.

This clone was recorded a few times. This chain uses TRBV6-5 with TRBJ2-7; D possibly corresponds to TRBD2 (5 bases). CDR1 is MNHEY, CDR2 SVGAGI, per germline. V was cut by 4 bases and J by 2 bases, with 9 bases left in between. This CDR3 spans 13 amino acids. The CDR3 loop is CASSSSLAYEQYF. The CDR3 nucleotides read TGTGCCAGCAGTTCCTCACTAGCCTACGAGCAGTACTTC.

The V and J genes are TRBV7-2 and TRBJ2-1; D perhaps matches TRBD2 (6 bases). Trimming took off 3 bases at V and 8 bases at J, with 14 bases between the two ends. The CDR3 length is 14 residues. In germline, CDR1 is SGHTA, CDR2 FQGNSA. For the CDR3, the DNA is TGTGCCAGCAGCTTCCCCGGGAGTCCCGATGAGCAGTTCTTC. Translation gives CASSFPGSPDEQFF. The full variable domain, in which reference TRBV7-2 and TRBJ2-1 provide the parts outside the CDR3, is GAGVSQSPSNKVTEKGKDVELRCDPISGHTALYWYRQSLGQGLEFLIYFQGNSAPDKSGLPSDRFSAERTGGSVSTLTIQRTQQEDSAVYLCASSFPGSPDEQFFGPGTRLTVL.

This chain joins TRBV4-1 and TRBJ1-4; tentatively, D is TRBD1 (5 bases). Germline V CDR1 and CDR2: MGHRA, YSYEKL. Trimming cost V 4 bases and J 5 bases, with 11 bases left between them. The CDR3 contains 14 residues. CDR3 DNA sequence: TGCGCCAGCAGCCCCCCGACAGAGAATGAAAAACTGTTTTTT. Amino acids: CASSPPTENEKLFF.

V usage is TRBV4-1 and J usage is TRBJ1-5, with D maybe TRBD1 (5 bases). Germline V gene sequence: CDR1 MGHRA, CDR2 YSYEKL. V was cut by 2 bases and J by 1 base, with 12 bases left in between. The CDR3 spans 16 residues. The chain's CDR3 is CASSQQSGKSNQPQHF. The CDR3 nucleotides read TGCGCCAGCAGCCAACAATCAGGGAAAAGCAATCAGCCCCAGCATTTT.

The chain recombines TRBV9 with TRBJ2-3; perhaps TRBD2 as D (6 bases). Germline V CDR1 and CDR2: SGDLS, YYNGEE. CDR3 length: 15 amino acids. Trimming took off 6 bases at V and 2 bases at J, with 16 bases between the two ends. The CDR3 DNA reads as TGTGCCAGCAAAACCCGGGACTCCAACACAGATACGCAGTATTTT. This translates into CASKTRDSNTDTQYF.

CDR3 sequence: CASSFRNSYEQYF. CDR3 bases: TGTGCCAGCAGCTTTAGGAACTCCTACGAGCAGTACTTC. V usage is TRBV5-6 and J usage is TRBJ2-7; unclear D gene. CDR1 is SGHDT, CDR2 YYEEEE, per germline. The CDR3 runs to 13 residues. Deletions cut 2 bases from V and 0 bases from J, with 6 bases between.

This clone was seen a few times. This chain connects TRBV14 to TRBJ1-6, with D uncertain. Germline V gives CDR1 SGHDN, CDR2 FVKESK. This CDR3 has 15 amino acids. Trimming stripped 2 bases from V and 8 bases from J, with 13 bases between. The CDR3 nucleotides are TGTGCCAGCAGCCAAAATAGGGAAGTTGATTCACCCCTCCACTTT. Amino acids: CASSQNREVDSPLHF.

This clone has more than one count but fewer than ten. The chain is built from TRBV7-8 and TRBJ2-3, with 7 bases that match TRBD2. With 2 bases clipped from V and 2 bases from J, the junction kept 10 bases outside the gene matches. The CDR3 contains 17 residues. Germline CDR1 reads SGHVS; CDR2 reads FQNEAQ. The CDR3 is CASSLWVAGGYTDTQYF. The DNA for the CDR3 is TGTGCCAGCAGCTTATGGGTAGCGGGCGGTTACACAGATACGCAGTATTTT.

This chain uses TRBV29-1 with TRBJ2-7, with D uncertain. V was pared by 4 bases and J by 1 base, with 8 bases between. The CDR3 sequence is 12 residues long. In germline, CDR1 is SQVTM, CDR2 ANQGSEA. The CDR3 DNA reads TGCAGCGTTGCCGACAAGTCCTACGAGCAGTACTTC. Translation: CSVADKSYEQYF.

The CDR3 sequence is CATWDGLARYNEQFF. CDR3 nucleotide sequence: TGTGCCACTTGGGATGGGCTAGCGAGATACAATGAGCAGTTCTTC. The J gene is TRBJ2-1, the V gene TRBV7-9, with D possibly TRBD2 on 6 matching bases. Trimming stripped 10 bases from V and 4 bases from J, with 20 bases between. The CDR3 has 15 residues. CDR1 and CDR2 (germline): SEHNR, FQNEAQ (reference sequence).

V usage is TRBV7-2 and J usage is TRBJ1-2; 7 bases align to TRBD1. Germline V gene lookup returns CDR1 SGHTA and CDR2 FQGNSA. V lost 5 bases and J lost 8; bases outside the gene matches: 5. The CDR3 runs to 12 residues. CDR3: CASSGRTGGYTF. CDR3 in DNA: TGTGCCAGCAGCGGCCGGACAGGCGGCTACACCTTC.

The rearrangement links TRBV9 to TRBJ1-2; no clear D gene. The CDR3 totals 16 residues. CDR1 SGDLS and CDR2 YYNGEE come from the germline V gene. Trimming stripped 0 bases from V and 8 bases from J, with 20 bases between. CDR3 bases: TGTGCCAGCAGCGTAGATTTAGGCAGGCTGCCCGCGGGCTACACCTTC. Translating gives CASSVDLGRLPAGYTF.

This chain links TRBV11-2 with TRBJ2-1, with D hard to call. This CDR3 contains 14 residues. V was trimmed by 3 bases and J by 5 bases, leaving 11 bases between them. In germline, CDR1 is SGHAT, CDR2 FQNNGV. The CDR3 here is CASSFPPNDNEQFF. CDR3 nucleotides: TGTGCCAGCAGCTTCCCACCAAACGACAATGAGCAGTTCTTC.

In its sample, this clone was seen a few times. This chain links TRBV2 with TRBJ1-1; D unresolved. Germline V gene data show CDR1 as SNHLY and CDR2 as FYNNEI. The length of the CDR3 is 14 residues. The V and J ends lost 6 bases and 1 base respectively, with 12 bases between them. As DNA, the CDR3 is TGTGCCAGCAGAGTCCCGGACGGGAACACTGAAGCTTTCTTT. Translation gives CASRVPDGNTEAFF. Supplemented by reference TRBV2 and TRBJ1-1, the full variable domain reads EPEVTQTPSHQVTQMGQEVILRCVPISNHLYFYWYRQILGQKVEFLVSFYNNEISEKSEIFDDQFSVERPDGSNFTLKIRSTKLEDSAMYFCASRVPDGNTEAFFGQGTRLTVV.

This clone was seen more than once but under ten times. The V call is TRBV7-9, the J call TRBJ1-1; D not certain. Germline V CDR1 and CDR2: SEHNR, FQNEAQ (reference sequence). V dropped 3 bases and J dropped 5 bases, with 7 bases sitting between them. The CDR3 sequence is 12 residues long. The CDR3 nucleotides read TGTGCCAGCAGCTTGGACCCAACTGAAGCTTTCTTT. Protein product: CASSLDPTEAFF. The variable domain in full, completed from reference TRBV7-9 and TRBJ1-1, reads DTGVSQNPRHKITKRGQNVTFRCDPISEHNRLYWYRQTLGQGPEFLTYFQNEAQLEKSRLLSDRFSAERPKGSFSTLEIQRTEQGDSAMYLCASSLDPTEAFFGQGTRLTVV.

The chain recombines TRBV5-1 with TRBJ2-3, with D uncertain. V dropped 4 bases and J dropped 2 bases, with 8 bases sitting between them. The CDR3 has 13 amino acids. Germline CDR1 and CDR2: SGHRS and YFSETQ. In nucleotides, the CDR3 is TGCGCCAGCAGCCCAGAGAACACAGATACGCAGTATTTT. Encoded protein: CASSPENTDTQYF.

V usage is TRBV5-1 and J usage is TRBJ2-2, with TRBD2 matching over 9 bases. Germline CDR1 SGHRS, CDR2 YFSETQ. This CDR3 is built from 18 residues. V shed 4 bases, J shed 4 bases, and the junction held 14 bases outside the gene matches. CDR3 sequence reads: CASSQGQRAGLATGELFF. As DNA, the CDR3 is TGCGCCAGCAGCCAAGGGCAACGGGCGGGACTAGCCACCGGGGAGCTGTTTTTT.

The rearrangement uses TRBV4-1 and TRBJ1-5, with 11 bases matching TRBD1. The CDR3 spans 15 residues. The V gene end was trimmed by 6 bases and the J gene end by 4 bases; junction bases not matched to a gene: 5. Per the germline V gene, CDR1 is MGHRA and CDR2 is YSYEKL. The CDR3 bases are TGCGCCAGCAGTCGGACAGGGGGCGCGAATCAGCCCCAGCATTTT. It is translated as CASSRTGGANQPQHF.

This chain uses TRBV5-1 with TRBJ2-3; 9 bases fit TRBD1. CDR1 and CDR2 from the germline V gene are SGHRS and YFSETQ. V lost 6 bases, J lost 3 bases, and 8 bases stayed unmatched. The CDR3 runs to 15 residues. The CDR3 here is CASNLGQGETDTQYF. The CDR3 nucleotides read TGCGCCAGCAATCTGGGACAGGGTGAAACAGATACGCAGTATTTT.

The rearrangement uses TRBV15 and TRBJ2-3; D tentatively reads TRBD1 or TRBD2 (5 bases each). This CDR3 has 16 residues. Trimming took off 0 bases at V and 2 bases at J, with 12 bases between the two ends. Per the germline V gene, CDR1 is LNHNV and CDR2 is YYDKDF (reference sequence). Here the CDR3 DNA reads TGTGCCACCAGCAGAGATGATGGGGGATACACAGATACGCAGTATTTT. This translates into CATSRDDGGYTDTQYF.

The rearrangement uses TRBV5-1 and TRBJ1-2; 10 nucleotides line up with TRBD1. The CDR3 extends over 16 amino acids. V was clipped by 3 bases and J by 4 bases; unmatched bases: 9. The germline V gene has CDR1 SGHRS and CDR2 YFSETQ. The CDR3 DNA is TGCGCCAGCAGCTCGAGGAAGGACAGGGGGTCCTATGGCTACACCTTC. It codes for CASSSRKDRGSYGYTF.

This clone has only a few counts. The chain combines TRBV5-1 with TRBJ1-3, with D hard to call. Germline V lookup: CDR1 SGHRS, CDR2 YFSETQ. V dropped 1 base and J dropped 3 bases, with 5 bases sitting between them. The CDR3 has 13 amino acids. Written as DNA, the CDR3 is TGCGCCAGCAGCTTGACAGTTGGAAACACCATATATTTT. It codes for CASSLTVGNTIYF. The variable domain in full, with the rest retrieved from reference TRBV5-1 and TRBJ1-3, is KAGVTQTPRYLIKTRGQQVTLSCSPISGHRSVSWYQQTPGQGLQFLFEYFSETQRNKGNFPGRFSGRQFSNSRSEMNVSTLELGDSALYLCASSLTVGNTIYFGEGSWLTVV.

The CDR3 protein is CSVVIAGGADTQYF. In nucleotides, the CDR3 is TGCAGCGTTGTAATAGCGGGGGGGGCAGATACGCAGTATTTT. The chain has TRBV29-1 and TRBJ2-3, with TRBD2 matching 11 bases. Germline V CDR1 and CDR2: SQVTM, ANQGSEA. The V segment lost 4 bases and the J segment 4 bases; nucleotides outside the gene matches: 4. This CDR3 comprises 14 residues.

The rearrangement uses TRBV7-9 and TRBJ1-1; 7 bases align to TRBD1. The CDR3 sequence is 12 residues long. V lost 5 bases to trimming and J lost 5 bases; unmatched junction nucleotides: 2. The V gene's germline CDR1 is SEHNR and CDR2 FQNEAQ (reference sequence). The CDR3 region has the DNA TGTGCCAGCAGCACAGGGGATACTGAAGCTTTCTTT. The encoded protein is CASSTGDTEAFF.

This clone showed up just a few times. This chain uses TRBV12-5 with TRBJ1-1; D perhaps matches TRBD1 (6 bases). This CDR3 has 15 residues. V was trimmed by 2 bases and J by 3 bases, leaving 13 bases between them. Germline V gene data show CDR1 as LGHNT and CDR2 as FRNRAP. The DNA for the CDR3 is TGTGCTAGTGGTTTGTTACAGGGTATATACACTGAAGCTTTCTTT. It encodes CASGLLQGIYTEAFF.

A remark on this clone: One end of the junction fails to match germline, which may point to a read error. The rearrangement links TRBV7-9 to TRBJ2-7; a possible D gene is TRBD1 (7 bases). Germline CDR1 reads SEHNR; CDR2 reads FQNEAQ (reference sequence). The CDR3 runs 14 residues. The CDR3 nucleotides read TGTGCCAGCACCTTCCAGGGGGGTTCCTCCGAGCAGTACTTC. It is translated as CASTFQGGSSEQYF.